The following is a TCR beta chain sequence with its context. Its antigen is currently unknown. Germline values: CDR1 MNHNS, CDR2 SASEGT. This CDR3 has 14 residues. The V end lost 5 bases, the J end lost 2 bases, and 13 bases lay between the germline ends. This sample is part of a study of response to subunit inactivated influenza vaccine. Overall study results and limits: Authors suggested that a seasonal influenza vaccination recruits few new T cells each time.

Using its own MiXCR run on the RT-PCR reads, TCRdb lists one record per CDR3 protein. The table records 650,000 to 800,000 distinct CDR3 sequences, about 15% of them present only once. The TCR originated in a man aged 50 or older who received an inactivated influenza vaccine. V is TRBV6-1 and J is TRBJ2-7; D is possibly TRBD1 or TRBD2 (5 bases each). The source material was PBMCs from blood, sampled around 14 days before vaccination. The DNA of the CDR3 is TGTGCCAGCAGTCCCCGGGACCCAGCCTACGAGCAGTACTTC. Translated, it gives CASSPRDPAYEQYF.